The clone carrying this T cell receptor (beta chain) appeared a few times. This entry comes from a study of human T cells and chemical hapten exposure. Study-level information: The patient population, which was mostly female, had alopecia areata, totalis or universalis.

MiXCR, run by TCRdb on the RACE reads, gives a single entry per CDR3 protein. Among tens of thousands of distinct CDR3 sequences listed, over 9.5% were seen once. This CDR3 contains 16 residues. Germline CDR1 and CDR2: SGHTA and FQGNSA. V was clipped by 5 bases and J by 5 bases; unmatched bases: 12. The time point: patch test 1, 2 weeks after DPC sensitization. Treatment given: therapeutic diphenylcyclopropenone sensitization with weekly scalp DPC. The chain recombines TRBV7-2 with TRBJ1-2; TRBD1 matches at 9 bases. The sequence was obtained from a middle-aged man with alopecia areata. Some clones in this sample may be carry-over from other donors' samples. This material consisted of whole blood, taken in connection with sensitization to the hapten diphenylcyclopropenone (DPC). CDR3 sequence (DNA): TGTGCCAGCAGCATGGGACAGGGTTCGGCTGGGTATGGCTACACCTTC. The encoded protein is CASSMGQGSAGYGYTF.